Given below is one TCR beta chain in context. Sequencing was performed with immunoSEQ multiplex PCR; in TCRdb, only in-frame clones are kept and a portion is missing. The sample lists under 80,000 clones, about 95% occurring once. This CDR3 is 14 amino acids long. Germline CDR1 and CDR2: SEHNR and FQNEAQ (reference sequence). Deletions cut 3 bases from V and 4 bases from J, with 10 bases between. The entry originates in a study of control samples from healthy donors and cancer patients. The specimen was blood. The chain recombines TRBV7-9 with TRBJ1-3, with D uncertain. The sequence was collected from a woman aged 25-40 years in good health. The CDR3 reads CASSLGGFGNTIYF. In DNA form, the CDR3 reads TGTGCCAGCAGCTTGGGAGGGTTCGGAAACACCATATATTTT.